Following are 27 T cell receptor beta chains from one sample sequenced in a study of blood T cell repertoires in COVID-19. Produced via immunoSEQ multiplex PCR; TCRdb's table is partial and in-frame only. The profile shows approximately 150,000 clones, roughly nine tenths of them singletons. The specimen was peripheral blood. The receptors come from an older woman with active COVID-19.

The chain has TRBV6-2 or TRBV6-3 and TRBJ1-1; no clear D. Germline CDR1 reads MNHEY; CDR2 reads SVGEGT. CDR3 length: 14 amino acids. V was shortened by 6 bases and J by 3 bases, with 14 bases between the two germline ends. CDR3 bases: TGTGCCAGCAGCCCGGTGGAAGAGGACACTGAAGCTTTCTTT. This codes for CASSPVEEDTEAFF.

The J gene is TRBJ2-6, the V gene TRBV5-1; possibly TRBD1 for D (5 bases). Germline CDR1 is SGHRS and CDR2 is YFSETQ. The CDR3 covers 15 residues. The V and J ends lost 2 bases and 3 bases respectively, with 9 bases between them. In DNA, the CDR3 is TGCGCCAGCAGCTTTGAAGGGGTTGGGGCCAACGTCCTGACTTTC. This sequence encodes CASSFEGVGANVLTF.

The chain has TRBV7-3 and TRBJ2-3; 9 bases line up with TRBD2. The CDR3 runs to 17 residues. The ends lost 1 base at V and 0 bases at J; junction bases unmatched: 5. CDR1 is SGHTA and CDR2 is FQGTGA in the germline V gene. CDR3 nucleotides: TGTGCCAGCAGCTTAAGGCCTAGCGGGACAAGCACAGATACGCAGTATTTT. It encodes CASSLRPSGTSTDTQYF.

This clone was observed once. This CDR3 reads CASSRGTSGKGELFF. The CDR3 DNA reads as TGTGCCAGCAGCCGAGGGACTAGCGGGAAAGGGGAGCTGTTTTTT. The gene calls are TRBV6-5 and TRBJ2-2, with TRBD2 matching over 13 bases. The CDR3 has 15 amino acids. Losses at the gene ends were 6 bases for V and 8 bases for J; bases not matched to a gene: 6. CDR1 and CDR2 (germline): MNHEY, SVGAGI.

The gene calls are TRBV7-2 and TRBJ1-4; 8 nucleotides align to TRBD1. V was pared by 5 bases and J by 7 bases, with 6 bases of the junction left unmatched. The length of the CDR3 is 14 residues. Germline V gene sequence: CDR1 SGHTA, CDR2 FQGNSA. The CDR3 DNA reads TGTGCCAGCAGCCGTGACAGGGGTAGTGAAAAACTGTTTTTT. Translating it yields CASSRDRGSEKLFF.

This chain links TRBV25-1 with TRBJ1-2, with D perhaps matching TRBD1 (6 bases). There are 12 residues in the CDR3. Trimming pared 6 bases from V and 8 bases from J, leaving 13 bases between. Germline CDR1 reads MGHDK; CDR2 reads SYGVNS. For the CDR3, the DNA is TGTGCCAGCAGCGGTAACAGGGAAGGCTACACCTTC. Protein: CASSGNREGYTF.

The chain combines TRBV19 with TRBJ1-5, with D hard to call. Germline V lookup: CDR1 LNHDA, CDR2 SQIVND (reference sequence). CDR3 length: 15 amino acids. V was clipped by 5 bases and J by 0 bases, with 11 bases between them. CDR3 loop: CASSLTVDSNQPQHF. CDR3 nucleotide sequence: TGTGCCAGTAGTCTAACAGTAGATAGCAATCAGCCCCAGCATTTT.

The J gene is TRBJ1-6, the V gene TRBV7-9, with 7 bases aligning to TRBD1. Trimming cost V 5 bases and J 10 bases; bases outside gene matches: 8. CDR1 and CDR2 from the germline V gene are SEHNR and FQNEAQ (reference sequence). The CDR3 runs to 14 residues. The CDR3 nucleotides are TGTGCCAGCAGCCACAGGGGTCTCGGCTCACCCCTCCACTTT. Its translation: CASSHRGLGSPLHF.

J is TRBJ1-3 and V is TRBV19; 8 bases align to TRBD1. The CDR3 extends over 17 amino acids. J gave up 2 bases and V 3 bases, and 9 bases lay outside the gene matches. The germline gives CDR1 LNHDA, CDR2 SQIVND (reference sequence). The CDR3 spells CASSIANRGTPGNTIYF. The CDR3 DNA follows: TGTGCCAGTAGTATCGCCAACAGGGGGACCCCTGGAAACACCATATATTTT.

The chain links TRBV11-2 to TRBJ2-2; 8 nucleotides match TRBD1. The CDR3 extends over 17 amino acids. Germline V gene lookup returns CDR1 SGHAT and CDR2 FQNNGV. J lost 5 bases, V lost 2 bases, and 10 bases had no gene match. DNA for the CDR3: TGTGCCAGCAGCTTATGGCAGGGGGCAAGGGAAACCGGGGAGCTGTTTTTT. Protein sequence: CASSLWQGARETGELFF.

The V call is TRBV19, the J call TRBJ1-1; 9 bases line up with TRBD1. Germline trimming cut 6 bases from V and 6 bases from J; bases unmatched to any gene: 11. Per the germline V gene, CDR1 is LNHDA and CDR2 is SQIVND (reference sequence). CDR3 length: 15 amino acids. For the CDR3, the DNA is TGTGCCAGTAGCCATGGACAGGGGAGTGACCCTGAAGCTTTCTTT. It yields the protein CASSHGQGSDPEAFF.

This clone occurred once. The genes are TRBV4-1 and TRBJ2-7; the match to TRBD2 covers 8 bases. The CDR3 length is 13 residues. Germline V CDR1 and CDR2: MGHRA, YSYEKL. The ends lost 6 bases at V and 1 base at J; junction bases unmatched: 2. For the CDR3, the DNA is TGCGCCAGCAGTTCTAGCGGGTCCTACGAGCAGTACTTC. It specifies CASSSSGSYEQYF.

CDR3 sequence reads: CASSYRAGLNYEQYF. CDR3 DNA sequence: TGTGCCAGCAGTTACAGGGCGGGACTTAACTACGAGCAGTACTTC. This chain uses TRBV6-5 with TRBJ2-7, with D possibly TRBD2 on 6 matching bases. The germline V and J ends were trimmed by 2 bases and 3 bases, with 14 bases remaining between them. This CDR3 comprises 15 residues. The germline CDR1 and CDR2 sequences are MNHEY and SVGAGI.

The chain links TRBV9 to TRBJ2-7; D uncertain. With 1 base removed from V and 4 bases from J, the gap between germline ends came to 12 bases. The CDR3 covers 14 residues. Germline-derived CDR1 and CDR2 are SGDLS and YYNGEE. CDR3: CASSVSWASYEQYF. CDR3 sequence (DNA): TGTGCCAGCAGCGTATCCTGGGCTTCATACGAGCAGTACTTC.

This rearrangement joins TRBV6-9 to TRBJ2-1, with 8 bases fitting TRBD2. The junction had 8 bases not matched to a gene; V was cut back by 10 bases and J by 0 bases. Germline assignment: CDR1 MNHGY and CDR2 SVAAGI. The CDR3 consists of 15 residues. This CDR3 is CATPAGGGSYNEQFF. The CDR3 nucleotides are TGTGCCACCCCTGCCGGGGGGGGCTCCTACAATGAGCAGTTCTTC.

The chain couples TRBV4-2 to TRBJ1-4, with D maybe TRBD1 (5 bases). Deletions cut 0 bases from V and 7 bases from J, with 15 bases between. The CDR3 runs 16 residues. CDR1 is LGHNA, CDR2 YNFKEQ, per germline. The CDR3 DNA reads TGTGCCAGCAGCCAAGATATGGCGGGAGGGACTGAAAAACTGTTTTTT. It yields the protein CASSQDMAGGTEKLFF.

The rearrangement joins TRBV2 to TRBJ1-3, with a possible D match to TRBD1 (6 bases). Germline CDR1 and CDR2: SNHLY and FYNNEI. This CDR3 is built from 15 residues. V was trimmed by 3 bases and J by 0 bases, leaving 9 bases between them. The CDR3 is CASSDRGSSGNTIYF. DNA for the CDR3: TGTGCCAGCAGTGACAGGGGCAGCTCTGGAAACACCATATATTTT.

The V call is TRBV28, the J call TRBJ1-6, with D hard to call. CDR3 length equals 18 residues. V shed 6 bases and J shed 8 bases, with 26 bases lying between them. Germline V gene lookup returns CDR1 MDHEN and CDR2 SYDVKM. CDR3 DNA sequence: TGTGCCAGCAGCTCTAGGAACGAGCAGTTCTATAAGGATTCACCCCTCCACTTT. Its translation: CASSSRNEQFYKDSPLHF. The full variable domain, rest sourced from reference TRBV28 and TRBJ1-6, is DVKVTQSSRYLVKRTGEKVFLECVQDMDHENMFWYRQDPGLGLRLIYFSYDVKMKEKGDIPEGYSVSREKKERFSLILESASTNQTSMYLCASSSRNEQFYKDSPLHFGNGTRLTVT.

The chain has TRBV10-3 and TRBJ1-1, with D possibly matching TRBD1 (6 bases). Germline-derived CDR1 and CDR2 are ENHRY and SYGVKD. CDR3 length: 13 amino acids. Trimming removed 11 bases at V and 1 base at J, with 14 bases between. The CDR3 DNA reads TGTGCCCCGACCAAGACAGGGAACACTGAAGCTTTCTTT. Its translation is CAPTKTGNTEAFF.

The rearrangement links TRBV18 to TRBJ1-1, with TRBD1 matching over 7 bases. V gave up 3 bases and J gave up 0 bases; unmatched junction bases: 1. This CDR3 comprises 14 residues. The germline gives CDR1 KGHSH, CDR2 LQKENI. The DNA of the CDR3 is TGTGCCAGCTCACCGGGACAGATGAACACTGAAGCTTTCTTT. Amino acid sequence: CASSPGQMNTEAFF.

The genes are TRBV29-1 and TRBJ2-5; the D is unclear. Germline V gives CDR1 SQVTM, CDR2 ANQGSEA. V was cut by 3 bases and J by 3 bases, with 8 bases left in between. CDR3 length equals 12 residues. The CDR3 is CSVEPNEETQYF. The DNA of the CDR3 is TGCAGCGTTGAGCCTAACGAAGAGACCCAGTACTTC.

The V call is TRBV12-3 or TRBV12-4, the J call TRBJ1-2; D gene ambiguous. The ends were cut back, 1 base at V and 3 bases at J, with 6 bases in the middle. This CDR3 region has 13 residues. DNA for the CDR3: TGTGCCAGCAGTTTAGTGGGCCACTATGGCTACACCTTC. Translated: CASSLVGHYGYTF.

The chain employs TRBV7-5 and TRBJ2-5; the table's D call of TRBD2 was not tested on the DNA. TRBV7-5 is listed as a pseudogene. The length of the CDR3 is 13 residues. CDR3 coding DNA: TGTGTCAGAAGCCCTCGGGGGGGAGAGACCCAGTACTTC. Protein: CVRSPRGGETQYF.

This chain joins TRBV3-1 (or the pseudogene TRBV3-2) and TRBJ1-3; 9 nucleotides agree with TRBD1. Losses at the gene ends were 2 bases for V and 4 bases for J; bases not matched to a gene: 6. CDR3 length: 16 residues. Germline CDR1 and CDR2: LGHDT and YNNKEL (reference sequence). The CDR3 DNA sequence: TGTGCCAGCAGCCAAAGGGGGACAGGGTCCGGAAACACCATATATTTT. This codes for CASSQRGTGSGNTIYF.

V gene TRBV5-1 combines with J gene TRBJ1-2; D not certain. In germline, CDR1 is SGHRS, CDR2 YFSETQ. V lost 4 bases, J lost 0 bases, and 10 bases lay in between. The CDR3 runs to 14 residues. This CDR3 is CASSPKRTNYGYTF. CDR3 sequence (DNA): TGCGCCAGCAGCCCCAAGAGGACTAACTATGGCTACACCTTC.

The chain joins TRBV9 to TRBJ1-6; 8 positions match TRBD1. The CDR3 loop spans 19 amino acids. In germline, CDR1 is SGDLS, CDR2 YYNGEE. V shed 1 base and J 3 bases; nucleotides not matched to a gene: 12. The DNA of the CDR3 is TGTGCCAGCAGCGTACAGGACAGGGACCTACGAAACTATAATTCACCCCTCCACTTT. Amino acid sequence: CASSVQDRDLRNYNSPLHF. The whole variable domain, filled in from reference TRBV9 and TRBJ1-6, reads DSGVTQTPKHLITATGQRVTLRCSPRSGDLSVYWYQQSLDQGLQFLIQYYNGEERAKGNILERFSAQQFPDLHSELNLSSLELGDSALYFCASSVQDRDLRNYNSPLHFGNGTRLTVT.

The chain recombines TRBV5-1 with TRBJ1-3; perhaps TRBD1 as D (6 bases). The ends were cut back, 0 bases at V and 0 bases at J, with 10 bases in the middle. The CDR3 extends over 16 amino acids. Germline values: CDR1 SGHRS, CDR2 YFSETQ. CDR3 loop: CASSLDSGASGNTIYF. CDR3 bases: TGCGCCAGCAGCTTGGATTCAGGGGCCTCTGGAAACACCATATATTTT.